The following is a TCR beta chain sequence with its context. As yet, its antigen is unknown. The data belong to a study of T cell responses to AZD1222 COVID-19 vaccine. Study-level results: Elevations in Spike-specific TCR breadth and depth followed administration of two AZD1222 doses.

V was clipped by 6 bases and J by 7 bases; unmatched bases: 3. Germline V gene lookup returns CDR1 MNHNY and CDR2 SVGAGI (reference sequence). The CDR3 extends over 13 amino acids. Data came from immunoSEQ multiplex PCR; TCRdb stores just in-frame clones and leaves some out. The table shows more than 100,000 clones, with about 87% occurring only once. The genes are TRBV6-6 and TRBJ1-6, with 7 bases fitting TRBD1. Sequenced here: peripheral blood, sampled on day 0 of AZD1222 vaccination. The sequence was collected from an adult in good health. The CDR3 reads CASRGGANSPLHF. The CDR3 bases are TGTGCCAGCAGAGGGGGCGCGAATTCACCCCTCCACTTT.